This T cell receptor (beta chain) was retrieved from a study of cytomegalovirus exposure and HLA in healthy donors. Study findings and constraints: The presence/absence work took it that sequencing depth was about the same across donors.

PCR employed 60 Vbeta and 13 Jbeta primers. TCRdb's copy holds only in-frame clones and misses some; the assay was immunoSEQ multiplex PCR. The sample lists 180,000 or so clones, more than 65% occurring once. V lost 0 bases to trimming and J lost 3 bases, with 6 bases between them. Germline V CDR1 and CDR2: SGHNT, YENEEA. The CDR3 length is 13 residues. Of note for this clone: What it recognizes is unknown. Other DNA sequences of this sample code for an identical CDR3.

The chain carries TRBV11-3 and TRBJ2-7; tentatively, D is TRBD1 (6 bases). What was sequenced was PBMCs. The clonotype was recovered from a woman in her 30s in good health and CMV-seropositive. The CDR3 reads CASSLDRGYEQYF. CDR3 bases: TGTGCCAGCAGCTTAGACAGGGGCTACGAGCAGTACTTC. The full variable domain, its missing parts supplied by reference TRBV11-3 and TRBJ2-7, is EAGVVQSPRYKIIEKKQPVAFWCNPISGHNTLYWYLQNLGQGPELLIRYENEEAVDDSQLPKDRFSAERLKGVDSTLKIQPAELGDSAVYLCASSLDRGYEQYFGPGTRLTVT.